This passage covers 4 T cell receptor beta chains from one sample sequenced in a study of T-cell reconstitution after alpha-beta-depleted transplantation in children. Unique molecular identifiers were used to barcode this TCRbeta library. TCRdb analysed the PCR reads with MiXCR anew, one entry per CDR3 protein. Among roughly 180,000 distinct CDR3 sequences listed, roughly 15% were seen once. The specimen comprised PBMCs from the stem cell graft donor, sampled from the stem cell graft. The receptors come from a human donor who donated a stem cell graft to a child with acute lymphoblastic leukemia.

This chain connects TRBV6-6 to TRBJ1-5; possibly TRBD1 for D (5 bases). CDR1 and CDR2 from the germline V gene are MNHNY and SVGAGI (reference sequence). The CDR3 sequence is 15 residues long. V was pared by 7 bases and J by 5 bases, with 18 bases between. CDR3 nucleotide sequence: TGTGCCAGCAATCGGGCCGAGGAAGGGGATCAGCCCCAGCATTTT. Translation: CASNRAEEGDQPQHF.

The V call is TRBV12-3 or TRBV12-4, the J call TRBJ2-2, with D unclear. Trimming removed 6 bases at V and 6 bases at J, with 8 bases between. The CDR3 spans 12 residues. CDR3 loop: CASSIVPGELFF. The CDR3 nucleotides are TGTGCCAGCAGCATAGTCCCCGGGGAGCTGTTTTTT.

This clonotype was detected many times. The rearrangement uses TRBV10-3 and TRBJ1-2; weak D call: TRBD1 (6 bases). This CDR3 spans 13 amino acids. V lost 2 bases, J lost 6 bases, and 10 bases lay in between. Germline CDR1 is ENHRY and CDR2 is SYGVKD. The CDR3 loop reads CAISESQGNGYTF. The CDR3 DNA follows: TGTGCCATCAGTGAGAGTCAGGGGAATGGCTACACCTTC.

At least ten counts were recorded for this clonotype. The J gene is TRBJ2-1, the V gene TRBV7-2, with 11 bases fitting TRBD1. The V segment lost 3 bases and the J segment 6 bases; nucleotides outside the gene matches: 4. Looked up from germline, CDR1 is SGHTA and CDR2 is FQGNSA. The CDR3 is 15 amino acids. CDR3 residues: CASSFVGTGGNEQFF. The DNA of the CDR3 is TGTGCCAGCAGCTTCGTCGGGACAGGGGGCAATGAGCAGTTCTTC.